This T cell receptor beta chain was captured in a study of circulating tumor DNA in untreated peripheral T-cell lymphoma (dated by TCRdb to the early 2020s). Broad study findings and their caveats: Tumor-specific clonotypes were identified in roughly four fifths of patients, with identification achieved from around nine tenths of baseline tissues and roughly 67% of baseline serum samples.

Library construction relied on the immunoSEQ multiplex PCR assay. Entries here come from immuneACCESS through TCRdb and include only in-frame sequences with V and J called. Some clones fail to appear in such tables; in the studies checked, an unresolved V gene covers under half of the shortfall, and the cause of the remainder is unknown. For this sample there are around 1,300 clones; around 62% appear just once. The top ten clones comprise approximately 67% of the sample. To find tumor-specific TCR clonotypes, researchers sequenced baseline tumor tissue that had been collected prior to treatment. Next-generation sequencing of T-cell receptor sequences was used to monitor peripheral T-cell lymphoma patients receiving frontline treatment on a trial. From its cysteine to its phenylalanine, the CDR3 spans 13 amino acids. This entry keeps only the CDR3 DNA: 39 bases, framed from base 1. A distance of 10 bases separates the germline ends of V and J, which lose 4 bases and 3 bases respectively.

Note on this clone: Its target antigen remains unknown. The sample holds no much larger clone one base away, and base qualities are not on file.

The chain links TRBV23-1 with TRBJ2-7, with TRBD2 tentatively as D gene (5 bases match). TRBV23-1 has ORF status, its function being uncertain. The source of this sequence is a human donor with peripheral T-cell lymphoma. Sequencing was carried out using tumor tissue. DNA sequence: TGCGCCAGCAGTCTGAGACGGGACTACGAGCAGTACTTC. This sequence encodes CASSLRRDYEQYF.